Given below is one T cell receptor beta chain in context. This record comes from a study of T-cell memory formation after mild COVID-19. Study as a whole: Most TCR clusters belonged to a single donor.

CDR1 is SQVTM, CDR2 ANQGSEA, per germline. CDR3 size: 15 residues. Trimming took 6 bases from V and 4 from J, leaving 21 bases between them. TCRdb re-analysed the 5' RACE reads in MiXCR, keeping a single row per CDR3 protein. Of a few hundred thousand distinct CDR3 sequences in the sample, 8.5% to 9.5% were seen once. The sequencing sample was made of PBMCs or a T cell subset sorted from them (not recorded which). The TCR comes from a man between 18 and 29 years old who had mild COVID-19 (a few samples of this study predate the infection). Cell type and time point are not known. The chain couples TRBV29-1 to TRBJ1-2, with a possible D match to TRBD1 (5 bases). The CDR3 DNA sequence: TGCAGCGTACAAGGGTTTACAGGTCAGGGCTATGGCTACACCTTC. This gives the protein CSVQGFTGQGYGYTF. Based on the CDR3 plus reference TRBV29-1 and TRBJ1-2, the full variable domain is SAVISQKPSRDICQRGTSLTIQCQVDSQVTMMFWYRQQPGQSLTLIATANQGSEATYESGFVIDKFPISRPNLTFSTLTVSNMSPEDSSIYLCSVQGFTGQGYGYTFGSGTRLTVV.